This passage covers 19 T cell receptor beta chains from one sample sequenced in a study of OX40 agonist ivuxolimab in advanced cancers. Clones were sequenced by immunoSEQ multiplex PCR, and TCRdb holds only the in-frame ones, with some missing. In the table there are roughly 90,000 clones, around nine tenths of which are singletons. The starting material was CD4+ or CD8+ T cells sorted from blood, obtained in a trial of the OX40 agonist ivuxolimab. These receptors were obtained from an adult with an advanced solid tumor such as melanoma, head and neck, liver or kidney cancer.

DNA for the CDR3: TGTGCCAGCTCACCGGGGTACGAGCAGTTCTTC. Translation: CASSPGYEQFF. This chain joins TRBV18 and TRBJ2-1; D ambiguous. The CDR3 has 11 residues. The V gene lost 3 bases and the J gene lost 10 bases, with 7 bases spanning the gap. Germline V gene lookup returns CDR1 KGHSH and CDR2 LQKENI.

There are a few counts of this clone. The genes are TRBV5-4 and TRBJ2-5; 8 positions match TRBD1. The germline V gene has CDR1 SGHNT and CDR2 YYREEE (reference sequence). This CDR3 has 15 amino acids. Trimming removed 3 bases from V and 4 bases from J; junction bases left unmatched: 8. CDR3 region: CASSSLMDRVETQYF. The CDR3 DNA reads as TGTGCCAGCAGCTCACTAATGGACAGGGTAGAGACCCAGTACTTC.

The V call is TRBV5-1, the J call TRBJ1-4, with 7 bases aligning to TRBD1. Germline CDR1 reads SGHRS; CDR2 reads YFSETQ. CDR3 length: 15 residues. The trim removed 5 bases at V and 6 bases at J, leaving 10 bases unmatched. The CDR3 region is CASRPQGRRDEKLFF. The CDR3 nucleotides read TGCGCCAGCAGACCACAGGGGCGCAGGGATGAAAAACTGTTTTTT.

CDR3 in amino acids: CASSLDRVQETQYF. CDR3 sequence (DNA): TGCGCCAGCAGCCTTGACAGGGTCCAAGAGACCCAGTACTTC. The gene calls are TRBV5-1 and TRBJ2-5, with 7 bases lining up with TRBD1. The CDR3 is 14 amino acids. V lost 4 bases and J lost 1; bases outside the gene matches: 4. CDR1 and CDR2 from the germline V gene are SGHRS and YFSETQ. Together with reference TRBV5-1 and TRBJ2-5, the CDR3 gives the full variable domain: KAGVTQTPRYLIKTRGQQVTLSCSPISGHRSVSWYQQTPGQGLQFLFEYFSETQRNKGNFPGRFSGRQFSNSRSEMNVSTLELGDSALYLCASSLDRVQETQYFGPGTRLLVL.

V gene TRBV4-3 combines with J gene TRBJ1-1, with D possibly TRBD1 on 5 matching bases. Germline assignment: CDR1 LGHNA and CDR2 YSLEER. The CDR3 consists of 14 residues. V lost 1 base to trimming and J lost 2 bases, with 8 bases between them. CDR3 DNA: TGCGCCAGCAGCCAAGCCGGGGCAAACACTGAAGCTTTCTTT. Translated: CASSQAGANTEAFF.

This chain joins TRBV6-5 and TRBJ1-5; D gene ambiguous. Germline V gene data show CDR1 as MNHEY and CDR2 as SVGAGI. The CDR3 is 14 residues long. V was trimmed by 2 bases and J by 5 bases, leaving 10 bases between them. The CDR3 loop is CASSYASGYQPQHF. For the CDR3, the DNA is TGTGCCAGCAGTTACGCCAGTGGGTATCAGCCCCAGCATTTT.

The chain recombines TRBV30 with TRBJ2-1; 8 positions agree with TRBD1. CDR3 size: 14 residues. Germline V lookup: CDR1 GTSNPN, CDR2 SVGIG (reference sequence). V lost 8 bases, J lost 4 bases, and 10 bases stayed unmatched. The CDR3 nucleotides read TGTGCCGGGAACCGGGACAGGCGGTACAATGAGCAGTTCTTC. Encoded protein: CAGNRDRRYNEQFF.

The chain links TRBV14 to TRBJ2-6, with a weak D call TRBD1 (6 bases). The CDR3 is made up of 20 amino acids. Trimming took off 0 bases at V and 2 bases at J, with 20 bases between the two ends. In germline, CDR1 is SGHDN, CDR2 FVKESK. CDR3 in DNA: TGTGCCAGCAGCCAAGATTATCGCAGGGGAAGATTGGCTGGGGCCAACGTCCTGACTTTC. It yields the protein CASSQDYRRGRLAGANVLTF.

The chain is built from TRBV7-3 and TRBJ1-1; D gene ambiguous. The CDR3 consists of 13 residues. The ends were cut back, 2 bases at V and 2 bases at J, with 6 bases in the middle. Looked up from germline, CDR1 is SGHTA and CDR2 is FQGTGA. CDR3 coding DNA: TGTGCCAGCAGCTTAGAGGCTAACACTGAAGCTTTCTTT. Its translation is CASSLEANTEAFF.

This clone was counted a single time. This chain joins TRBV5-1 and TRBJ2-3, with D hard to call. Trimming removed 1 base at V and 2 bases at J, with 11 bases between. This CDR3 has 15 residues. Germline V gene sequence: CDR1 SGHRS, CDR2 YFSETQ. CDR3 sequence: CASSLTSVDTDTQYF. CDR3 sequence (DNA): TGCGCCAGCAGCTTGACGTCAGTCGACACAGATACGCAGTATTTT.

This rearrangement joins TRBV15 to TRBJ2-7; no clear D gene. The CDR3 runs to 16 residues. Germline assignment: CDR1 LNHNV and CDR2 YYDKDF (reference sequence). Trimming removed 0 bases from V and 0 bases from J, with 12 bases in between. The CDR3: CATSRDLQFSSYEQYF. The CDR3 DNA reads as TGTGCCACCAGCAGAGATCTGCAGTTTAGCTCCTACGAGCAGTACTTC.

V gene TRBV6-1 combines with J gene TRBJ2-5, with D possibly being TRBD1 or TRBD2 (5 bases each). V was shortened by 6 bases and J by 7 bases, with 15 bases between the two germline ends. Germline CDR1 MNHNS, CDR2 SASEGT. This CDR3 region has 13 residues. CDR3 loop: CASRPGTWWTQYF. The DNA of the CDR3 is TGTGCCAGCAGACCCGGGACCTGGTGGACCCAGTACTTC.

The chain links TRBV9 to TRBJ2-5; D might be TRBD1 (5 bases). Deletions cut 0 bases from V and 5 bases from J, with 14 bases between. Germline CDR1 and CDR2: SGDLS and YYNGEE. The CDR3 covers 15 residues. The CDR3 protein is CASSVVVGRGETQYF. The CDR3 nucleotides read TGTGCCAGCAGCGTAGTAGTGGGGCGAGGCGAGACCCAGTACTTC. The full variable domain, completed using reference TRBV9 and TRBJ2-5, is DSGVTQTPKHLITATGQRVTLRCSPRSGDLSVYWYQQSLDQGLQFLIQYYNGEERAKGNILERFSAQQFPDLHSELNLSSLELGDSALYFCASSVVVGRGETQYFGPGTRLLVL.

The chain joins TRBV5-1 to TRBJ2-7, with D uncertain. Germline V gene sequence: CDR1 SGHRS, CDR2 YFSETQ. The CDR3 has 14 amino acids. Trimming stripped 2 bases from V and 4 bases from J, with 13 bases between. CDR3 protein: CASSFDTVRYEQYF. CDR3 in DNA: TGCGCCAGCAGCTTTGACACAGTTCGTTACGAGCAGTACTTC.

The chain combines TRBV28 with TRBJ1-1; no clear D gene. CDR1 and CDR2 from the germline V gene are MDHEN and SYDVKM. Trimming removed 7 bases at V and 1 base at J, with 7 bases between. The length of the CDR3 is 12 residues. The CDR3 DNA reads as TGTGCCAGCAAGGAGGAGAACACTGAAGCTTTCTTT. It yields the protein CASKEENTEAFF.

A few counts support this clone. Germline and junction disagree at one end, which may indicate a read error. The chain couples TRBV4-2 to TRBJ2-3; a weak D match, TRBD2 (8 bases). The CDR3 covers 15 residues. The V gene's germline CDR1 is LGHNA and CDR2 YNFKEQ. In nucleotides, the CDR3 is TGTGCCAGCAGGCAAGCGGGAGACAGGGCGGATACGCAGTATTTT. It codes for CASRQAGDRADTQYF.

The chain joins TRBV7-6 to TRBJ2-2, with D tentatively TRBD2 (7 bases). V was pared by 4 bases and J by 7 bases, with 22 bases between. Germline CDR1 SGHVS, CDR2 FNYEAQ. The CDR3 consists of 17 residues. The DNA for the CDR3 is TGTGCCAGCAGCTCAACGGCGGGGGCGGGAGCGGGCGGGGAGCTGTTTTTT. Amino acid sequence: CASSSTAGAGAGGELFF. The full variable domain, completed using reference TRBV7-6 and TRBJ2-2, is GAGVSQSPRYKVTKRGQDVALRCDPISGHVSLYWYRQALGQGPEFLTYFNYEAQQDKSGLPNDRFSAERPEGSISTLTIQRTEQRDSAMYRCASSSTAGAGAGGELFFGEGSRLTVL.

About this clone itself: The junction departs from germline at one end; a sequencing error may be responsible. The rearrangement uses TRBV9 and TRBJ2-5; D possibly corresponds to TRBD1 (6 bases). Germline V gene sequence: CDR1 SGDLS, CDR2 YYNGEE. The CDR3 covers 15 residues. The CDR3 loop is CASSVASRGQGTQYF. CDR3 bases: TGTGCCAGCAGCGTAGCTTCCCGGGGACAAGGGACCCAGTACTTC.

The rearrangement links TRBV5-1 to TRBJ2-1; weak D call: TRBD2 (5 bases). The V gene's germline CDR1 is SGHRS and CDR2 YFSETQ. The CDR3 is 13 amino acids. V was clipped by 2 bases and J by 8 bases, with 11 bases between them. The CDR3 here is CASSLSPRDEQFF. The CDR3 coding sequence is TGCGCCAGCAGCTTATCTCCGCGGGATGAGCAGTTCTTC. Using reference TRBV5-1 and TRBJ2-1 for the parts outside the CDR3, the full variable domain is KAGVTQTPRYLIKTRGQQVTLSCSPISGHRSVSWYQQTPGQGLQFLFEYFSETQRNKGNFPGRFSGRQFSNSRSEMNVSTLELGDSALYLCASSLSPRDEQFFGPGTRLTVL.